This paragraph reports one TCR beta chain. Germline values: CDR1 SGHTA, CDR2 FQGNSA. V gave up 4 bases and J gave up 6 bases; unmatched junction bases: 15. The CDR3 is 16 residues long. The data were obtained in a study of PD-L1 blockade in urothelial cancer. Looking at the study overall: Males with urothelial cancer arising in the bladder constituted most of the 29 patients. Prior chemotherapy regimens per patient numbered 0 to 3. Blood was evaluated 3 weeks (second dose) and 6 weeks after therapy began. Blood-derived samples held a median approximately 140,000 T cells.

As to time point: pretreatment peripheral blood. Repertoires were generated with immunoSEQ multiplex PCR, while TCRdb's copy carries only in-frame clones and drops some. The repertoire has some 43,000 clones, 65% to 85% of them found once; the top ten carry about a sixth. The receptor was derived from a man aged 55 to 70 with urothelial cancer. The sample in question was PBMCs, obtained around atezolizumab (anti-PD-L1) treatment. This sequence joins TRBV7-2 and TRBJ2-7; 7 bases line up with TRBD2. Here the CDR3 DNA reads TGTGCCAGCAGCTCCTCAGGGTGGCGGGAGTACCGCGAGCAGTACTTC. This sequence encodes CASSSSGWREYREQYF.